These 17 T cell receptor beta chains were sequenced from one sample in a study of cytomegalovirus exposure and HLA in healthy donors. Both 60 Vbeta primers and 13 Jbeta primers went into the PCR. Repertoires were generated with immunoSEQ multiplex PCR, while TCRdb's copy carries only in-frame clones and drops some. Among under 110,000 clones listed, less than 80% were seen once. Sequences were obtained from PBMCs. The receptors derive from a man aged 40-55 years in good health and CMV-seronegative.

V usage is TRBV5-4 and J usage is TRBJ2-5; 7 nucleotides align to TRBD2. Trimming at V came to 5 bases and at J to 1 base, leaving 8 bases not matched to a gene. Per the germline V gene, CDR1 is SGHNT and CDR2 is YYREEE (reference sequence). The CDR3 runs 15 residues. Here the CDR3 DNA reads TGTGCCAGCAGATTTGCGGGGGAGCCCCAAGAGACCCAGTACTTC. This translates into CASRFAGEPQETQYF.

The chain couples TRBV5-1 to TRBJ2-7, with D possibly matching TRBD1 (6 bases). There are 14 residues in the CDR3. The V gene's germline CDR1 is SGHRS and CDR2 YFSETQ. Trimming cost V 0 bases and J 6 bases, with 13 bases left between them. The CDR3 coding sequence is TGCGCCAGCAGCTTGGGGGACACCCGGCTCGAGCAGTACTTC. Translated, it gives CASSLGDTRLEQYF.

The rearrangement links TRBV7-2 to TRBJ2-5, with a possible D match to TRBD1 (5 bases). The germline V gene has CDR1 SGHTA and CDR2 FQGNSA. The ends were cut back, 3 bases at V and 5 bases at J, with 10 bases in the middle. The CDR3 sequence is 13 residues long. The chain's CDR3 is CASSLGLFETQYF. As DNA, the CDR3 is TGTGCCAGCAGCTTGGGGCTTTTTGAGACCCAGTACTTC.

A single count supports this clone. The J gene is TRBJ1-3, the V gene TRBV18, with 7 bases identical to TRBD1. Germline values: CDR1 KGHSH, CDR2 LQKENI. The CDR3 runs to 16 residues. The V segment lost 3 bases and the J segment 0 bases; nucleotides outside the gene matches: 5. The CDR3 coding sequence is TGTGCCAGCTCACCGGGACAGCGCCTCTCTGGAAACACCATATATTTT. Translating it yields CASSPGQRLSGNTIYF.

The chain employs TRBV28 and TRBJ1-2; possible D gene TRBD1, 6 bases. The CDR3 consists of 13 residues. The germline CDR1 and CDR2 sequences are MDHEN and SYDVKM. V lost 6 bases, J lost 4 bases, and 12 bases lay in between. CDR3 DNA sequence: TGTGCCAGCAGCCCCGGACAGTCCTATGGCTACACCTTC. Translated, it gives CASSPGQSYGYTF.

This sequence joins TRBV4-1 and TRBJ2-7, with 7 nucleotides matching TRBD2. The CDR3 covers 16 residues. Germline V gene data show CDR1 as MGHRA and CDR2 as YSYEKL. The V segment lost 0 bases and the J segment 3 bases; nucleotides outside the gene matches: 8. The CDR3 protein is CASSQDRAGERYEQYF. In DNA form, the CDR3 reads TGCGCCAGCAGCCAAGATCGCGCGGGGGAGCGCTACGAGCAGTACTTC.

The V call is TRBV6-5, the J call TRBJ2-7; no clear D gene. The CDR3 sequence is 13 residues long. V lost 8 bases and J lost 7, with 18 bases in between. Per the germline V gene, CDR1 is MNHEY and CDR2 is SVGAGI. CDR3 sequence (DNA): TGTGCCAGCTCCGCCGACACGATTGATGAGCAGTACTTC. It translates to CASSADTIDEQYF.

The chain has TRBV6-5 and TRBJ2-7; D ambiguous. The CDR3 runs 14 residues. CDR1 and CDR2 from the germline V gene are MNHEY and SVGAGI. V dropped 4 bases and J dropped 1 base, with 11 bases sitting between them. In nucleotides, the CDR3 is TGTGCCAGCAGTTTAACTATTACATCCTACGAGCAGTACGTC. It encodes CASSLTITSYEQYV.

The genes are TRBV5-1 and TRBJ2-3, with 12 nucleotides matching TRBD2. J lost 2 bases, V lost 4 bases, and 5 bases had no gene match. There are 16 residues in the CDR3. CDR1 and CDR2 from the germline V gene are SGHRS and YFSETQ. The chain's CDR3 is CASSKLAGGTTDTQYF. The DNA for the CDR3 is TGCGCCAGCAGCAAACTAGCGGGGGGCACCACAGATACGCAGTATTTT.

This chain uses TRBV2 with TRBJ2-5, with 9 bases identical to TRBD1. Looked up from germline, CDR1 is SNHLY and CDR2 is FYNNEI. V trimming: 5 bases; J trimming: 2 bases; junction bases outside the gene matches: 6. The CDR3 sequence is 15 residues long. The CDR3 DNA sequence: TGTGCCAGCAGTTTCCGGGACAGGGAACAAGAGACCCAGTACTTC. This codes for CASSFRDREQETQYF.

The J gene is TRBJ1-2, the V gene TRBV27, with TRBD1 matching 9 bases. CDR3 size: 13 residues. CDR1 MNHEY and CDR2 SMNVEV come from the germline V gene (reference sequence). CDR3 amino acids: CARPGQGYYGYTF. CDR3 coding DNA: TGTGCACGACCCGGACAGGGGTACTATGGCTACACCTTC.

Comment on this clone: Relative to the germline gene, one junction end is altered; a read error may explain this. This chain connects TRBV7-9 to TRBJ1-4; no definite D call. Germline V gene sequence: CDR1 SEHNR, CDR2 FQNEAQ (reference sequence). CDR3 length: 14 residues. The CDR3 nucleotides read TGTACCAGCACCACCATAGCGGTAAATGAAAAACTGTTTTTT. Residues: CTSTTIAVNEKLFF.

The chain recombines TRBV11-2 with TRBJ1-2, with 8 bases lining up with TRBD1. CDR1 is SGHAT and CDR2 is FQNNGV in the germline V gene. The CDR3 is 15 residues long. The ends lost 1 base at V and 3 bases at J; junction bases unmatched: 4. This chain's CDR3 is CASSLGTGTDYGYTF. In DNA form, the CDR3 reads TGTGCCAGCAGCTTAGGGACAGGGACCGACTATGGCTACACCTTC.

The rearrangement joins TRBV12-5 to TRBJ2-2; 8 nucleotides match TRBD2. Germline V gives CDR1 LGHNT, CDR2 FRNRAP. Trimming cost V 3 bases and J 4 bases; bases outside gene matches: 7. The length of the CDR3 is 16 residues. This chain's CDR3 is CASGFLHGGVTGELFF. In DNA form, the CDR3 reads TGTGCTAGTGGTTTCCTGCACGGGGGGGTCACCGGGGAGCTGTTTTTT.

The chain carries TRBV2 and TRBJ1-2, with TRBD1 matching 9 bases. V shed 6 bases and J 6 bases; nucleotides not matched to a gene: 8. Germline V CDR1 and CDR2: SNHLY, FYNNEI. This CDR3 comprises 14 residues. The DNA of the CDR3 is TGTGCCAGCAGCAACACACAGGGGGCCGATGGCTACACCTTC. It translates to CASSNTQGADGYTF. Supplemented by reference TRBV2 and TRBJ1-2, the full variable domain reads EPEVTQTPSHQVTQMGQEVILRCVPISNHLYFYWYRQILGQKVEFLVSFYNNEISEKSEIFDDQFSVERPDGSNFTLKIRSTKLEDSAMYFCASSNTQGADGYTFGSGTRLTVV.

This chain joins TRBV5-1 and TRBJ2-5, with TRBD2 identical over 12 bases. The CDR3 runs 15 residues. Germline V gene sequence: CDR1 SGHRS, CDR2 YFSETQ. V was pared by 4 bases and J by 7 bases, with 8 bases of the junction left unmatched. CDR3 protein: CASSNLAGGPVTQYF. The CDR3 region has the DNA TGCGCCAGCAGCAATCTAGCGGGGGGGCCAGTGACCCAGTACTTC.

Here the CDR3 DNA reads TGCGCCAGCAGCTCCGGACTAGCAACCTCGACCCCCTACGAGCAGTACGTC. This encodes CASSSGLATSTPYEQYV. The chain carries TRBV5-1 and TRBJ2-7; 8 bases align to TRBD2. The germline CDR1 and CDR2 sequences are SGHRS and YFSETQ. V lost 3 bases to trimming and J lost 2 bases; unmatched junction nucleotides: 13. There are 17 residues in the CDR3.